The 21 T cell receptor beta chains given below trace back to one sample, sequenced in a study of relationships among human T cell subsets. From mRNA, alpha and beta CDR3 regions were amplified using semiquantitative ARM-PCR. Tagged nested gene-specific primers were used first, then communal superprimers amplified exponentially. TCRdb ran MiXCR on the multiplex PCR reads and lists one entry per CDR3 protein. The table lists roughly 15,000 distinct CDR3 sequences, around 60% of them singletons. Regulatory T cells were selected from positively selected CD4+ cells using anti-CD25 beads. Source material: Tregs sorted from blood. These receptors originate from a man aged 40-55 years in good health.

In its sample, this clonotype was seen a few times. The J gene is TRBJ2-7, the V gene TRBV28, with D uncertain. Germline V gene data show CDR1 as MDHEN and CDR2 as SYDVKM. The CDR3 is 11 amino acids. The germline V and J ends were trimmed by 10 bases and 5 bases, with 12 bases remaining between them. The CDR3 nucleotides read TGTGCCACCCAGGTGAGAGACGAGCAGTACTTC. It codes for CATQVRDEQYF.

The genes are TRBV4-1 and TRBJ2-5, with TRBD1 matching over 8 bases. V was clipped by 7 bases and J by 1 base; unmatched bases: 2. CDR3 length: 13 residues. CDR1 MGHRA and CDR2 YSYEKL come from the germline V gene. CDR3 bases: TGCGCCAGCAACACAGGGGGCCAAGAGACCCAGTACTTC. Translation gives CASNTGGQETQYF.

The chain has TRBV15 and TRBJ2-7; no reliable D call. V was cut by 3 bases and J by 4 bases, with 10 bases left in between. This CDR3 region has 13 residues. CDR1 and CDR2 (germline): LNHNV, YYDKDF (reference sequence). The CDR3 DNA follows: TGTGCCACCAGCAGGTCAGGTCCGTACGAGCAGTACTTC. Translated: CATSRSGPYEQYF.

The genes are TRBV7-9 and TRBJ2-1; TRBD2 is a possible D gene (5 bases). In germline, CDR1 is SEHNR, CDR2 FQNEAQ (reference sequence). Trimming removed 5 bases at V and 2 bases at J, with 16 bases between. CDR3 length equals 16 residues. The CDR3 bases are TGTGCCAGCAGCCGATACGGACTGACAACCTACAATGAGCAGTTCTTC. Protein sequence: CASSRYGLTTYNEQFF.

The V and J genes are TRBV4-1 and TRBJ2-7; D may correspond to TRBD1 or TRBD2 (5 bases each). The germline CDR1 and CDR2 sequences are MGHRA and YSYEKL. V dropped 0 bases and J dropped 3 bases, with 12 bases sitting between them. The CDR3 runs 15 residues. The CDR3, as DNA: TGCGCCAGCAGCCAAGATGGGGGTTCGGACTACGAGCAGTACTTC. Amino acids: CASSQDGGSDYEQYF.

This clonotype was counted between two and nine times. This chain links TRBV11-2 with TRBJ2-5, with TRBD1 as a possible D gene (6 bases). The CDR3 length is 14 residues. CDR1 and CDR2 (germline): SGHAT, FQNNGV. The germline V and J ends were trimmed by 5 bases and 5 bases, with 15 bases remaining between them. In DNA, the CDR3 is TGTGCCAGCAGCAGTGGACAGCTGAAGGAGACCCAGTACTTC. Amino acid sequence: CASSSGQLKETQYF.

This chain links TRBV28 with TRBJ1-6, with 7 nucleotides matching TRBD1. The V gene end was trimmed by 7 bases and the J gene end by 6 bases; junction bases not matched to a gene: 9. The CDR3 has 15 amino acids. The V gene's germline CDR1 is MDHEN and CDR2 SYDVKM. In DNA form, the CDR3 reads TGTGCCAGCAACGTCCCGACAGGGAGTAATTCACCCCTCCACTTT. As protein: CASNVPTGSNSPLHF.

This chain links TRBV18 with TRBJ2-1, with no clear D. The V gene lost 3 bases and the J gene lost 6 bases, with 6 bases spanning the gap. CDR3 size: 12 residues. CDR1 is KGHSH and CDR2 is LQKENI in the germline V gene. CDR3 in DNA: TGTGCCAGCTCACCGGACGGCAATGAGCAGTTCTTC. This codes for CASSPDGNEQFF.

This chain uses TRBV7-9 with TRBJ2-1; TRBD2 matches 10 bases. Germline loops: CDR1 SEHNR, CDR2 FQNEAQ (reference sequence). Trimming took 6 bases from V and 8 from J; bases not matched to a gene: 13. The CDR3 is 16 residues long. The CDR3 protein is CASSPRGSGGADEQFF. The DNA for the CDR3 is TGTGCCAGCAGTCCAAGGGGAAGCGGGGGGGCCGATGAGCAGTTCTTC.

This clonotype was recorded a few times. V gene TRBV2 combines with J gene TRBJ2-4; possible D gene TRBD2, 5 bases. The CDR3 extends over 14 amino acids. The V gene lost 2 bases and the J gene lost 7 bases, with 12 bases spanning the gap. CDR1 and CDR2 (germline): SNHLY, FYNNEI. This CDR3 is CASSEFQERNIQYF. CDR3 DNA: TGTGCCAGCAGTGAATTTCAGGAGCGGAACATTCAGTACTTC.

The genes are TRBV20-1 and TRBJ1-5; D unclear. CDR3 size: 16 residues. Trimming stripped 1 base from V and 2 bases from J, with 15 bases between. The germline gives CDR1 DFQATT, CDR2 SNEGSKA (reference sequence). Written as DNA, the CDR3 is TGCAGTGCTAGAGTAATCGGCGGCGACGGCAATCAGCCCCAGCATTTT. Encoded protein: CSARVIGGDGNQPQHF.

The CDR3 DNA sequence: TGTGCCAGCTCCCCGGGACGCTACGAGCAGTACTTC. Its translation is CASSPGRYEQYF. The rearrangement joins TRBV18 to TRBJ2-7; perhaps D is TRBD1 or TRBD2 (5 bases each). Germline V gene lookup returns CDR1 KGHSH and CDR2 LQKENI. Trimming pared 6 bases from V and 3 bases from J, leaving 9 bases between. The CDR3 contains 12 residues.

The gene calls are TRBV7-6 and TRBJ2-3; tentative D call: TRBD2 (7 bases). The CDR3 is 15 residues long. Germline V gene lookup returns CDR1 SGHVS and CDR2 FNYEAQ. V lost 3 bases to trimming and J lost 1 base, with 11 bases between them. This chain's CDR3 is CASSFGEGGTDTQYF. The DNA for the CDR3 is TGTGCCAGCAGCTTCGGGGAGGGGGGCACAGATACGCAGTATTTT. Based on the CDR3 plus reference TRBV7-6 and TRBJ2-3, the full variable domain is GAGVSQSPRYKVTKRGQDVALRCDPISGHVSLYWYRQALGQGPEFLTYFNYEAQQDKSGLPNDRFSAERPEGSISTLTIQRTEQRDSAMYRCASSFGEGGTDTQYFGPGTRLTVL.

The count of this clonotype is one. CDR3 amino acids: CAGGGRTVSGANVLTF. The CDR3 coding sequence is TGTGCCGGAGGGGGCAGGACAGTCTCTGGGGCCAACGTCCTGACTTTC. J is TRBJ2-6 and V is TRBV28; perhaps TRBD1 as D (7 bases). The V gene's germline CDR1 is MDHEN and CDR2 SYDVKM. V was clipped by 11 bases and J by 0 bases, with 17 bases between them. This CDR3 has 16 amino acids.

A single count supports this clonotype. This chain connects TRBV20-1 to TRBJ1-5; perhaps TRBD1 as D (5 bases). Germline values: CDR1 DFQATT, CDR2 SNEGSKA (reference sequence). The CDR3 is made up of 15 amino acids. The ends were cut back, 0 bases at V and 0 bases at J, with 9 bases in the middle. DNA of the CDR3: TGCAGTGCTAGAGAGGGGGGAAGTAGCAATCAGCCCCAGCATTTT. It translates to CSAREGGSSNQPQHF.

The chain joins TRBV20-1 to TRBJ1-5, with 8 bases lining up with TRBD1. Germline V gene data show CDR1 as DFQATT and CDR2 as SNEGSKA (reference sequence). The length of the CDR3 is 13 residues. The trim removed 5 bases at V and 5 bases at J, leaving 5 bases unmatched. CDR3 nucleotide sequence: TGCAGTGCTGCCCGGACAGGGCATCAGCCCCAGCATTTT. Its protein product is CSAARTGHQPQHF.

This chain links TRBV12-3 or TRBV12-4 with TRBJ1-1, with D hard to call. This CDR3 spans 15 amino acids. V lost 8 bases, J lost 4 bases, and 20 bases lay in between. The CDR3 DNA reads as TGTGCCAGCGCCCGTGGTAAGGGATTGGTCACTGAAGCTTTCTTT. This translates into CASARGKGLVTEAFF.

This clonotype was seen just once. This rearrangement joins TRBV12-3 or TRBV12-4 to TRBJ2-1; D call uncertain. V was clipped by 6 bases and J by 0 bases, with 6 bases between them. The CDR3 contains 13 residues. CDR3: CASRRSSYNEQFF. CDR3 nucleotide sequence: TGTGCCAGCAGGCGGTCCTCCTACAATGAGCAGTTCTTC.

The chain carries TRBV20-1 and TRBJ2-3; 11 bases fit TRBD2. CDR1 and CDR2 (germline): DFQATT, SNEGSKA (reference sequence). The CDR3 contains 14 residues. Trimming at V came to 6 bases and at J to 2 bases, leaving 4 bases not matched to a gene. CDR3 protein: CSARLAGSTDTQYF. The CDR3, as DNA: TGCAGTGCGAGACTAGCGGGATCCACAGATACGCAGTATTTT.

CDR3 sequence: CASSQVGLVYNEQFF. CDR3 DNA: TGTGCCAGCAGCCAAGTAGGCCTAGTCTACAATGAGCAGTTCTTC. The chain couples TRBV14 to TRBJ2-1; no clear D gene. Looked up from germline, CDR1 is SGHDN and CDR2 is FVKESK. V was shortened by 1 base and J by 3 bases, with 10 bases between the two germline ends. This CDR3 has 15 residues.

This chain uses TRBV12-3 or TRBV12-4 with TRBJ1-5; 7 nucleotides match TRBD1. The CDR3 has 14 residues. Germline trimming cut 6 bases from V and 6 bases from J; bases unmatched to any gene: 8. The CDR3 DNA reads TGTGCCAGCAGACCGACAGGGTCGGGTCAGCCCCAGCATTTT. It encodes CASRPTGSGQPQHF.